One and the same sample provided the 18 T cell receptor beta chains below, sequenced in a study of cytomegalovirus exposure and HLA in healthy donors. PCR involved 60 Vbeta and 13 Jbeta primers. Here immunoSEQ multiplex PCR was the method, and the copy in TCRdb shows in-frame clones only, minus some. The sample lists roughly 120,000 clones; more than 60% were seen once. The specimen sequenced was PBMCs. These receptors were taken from a middle-aged woman in good health and CMV-seronegative.

This rearrangement joins TRBV6-1 to TRBJ2-1; 9 bases fit TRBD2. This CDR3 has 15 residues. Unmatched junction bases numbered 4, after V lost 4 bases and J lost 3 bases. CDR1 and CDR2 from the germline V gene are MNHNS and SASEGT. Here the CDR3 reads CASSGLADIYNEQFF. For the CDR3, the DNA is TGTGCCAGCAGTGGACTAGCGGACATCTACAATGAGCAGTTCTTC.

This clone was counted a single time. This rearrangement joins TRBV18 to TRBJ2-1; unclear D gene. Germline V gives CDR1 KGHSH, CDR2 LQKENI. The CDR3 contains 14 residues. Trimming pared 2 bases from V and 5 bases from J, leaving 10 bases between. CDR3 sequence: CASSPSSQDNEQFF. CDR3 bases: TGTGCCAGCTCACCATCGTCTCAGGACAATGAGCAGTTCTTC.

About this clone: Other DNA variants within this sample encode the same CDR3. The J gene is TRBJ1-2, the V gene TRBV7-9; the D is unclear. The germline gives CDR1 SEHNR, CDR2 FQNEAQ (reference sequence). Trimming stripped 1 base from V and 4 bases from J, with 7 bases between. The CDR3 extends over 13 amino acids. CDR3 loop: CASSLGGGYGYTF. The CDR3 region has the DNA TGTGCCAGCAGCTTAGGGGGAGGCTATGGCTACACCTTC.

V is TRBV29-1 and J is TRBJ2-3; TRBD2 is a possible D gene (5 bases). The V gene lost 1 base and the J gene lost 6 bases, with 8 bases spanning the gap. Germline V CDR1 and CDR2: SQVTM, ANQGSEA. The CDR3 runs 12 residues. The CDR3 sequence: CSVEGLPDTQYF. The CDR3 DNA reads TGCAGCGTTGAAGGACTACCGGATACGCAGTATTTT.

The chain combines TRBV11-1 with TRBJ2-2, with D tentatively TRBD2 (6 bases). Germline loops: CDR1 SGHAT, CDR2 FQDESV (reference sequence). This CDR3 comprises 17 residues. V lost 0 bases to trimming and J lost 4 bases, with 15 bases between them. The CDR3 loop is CASSLARGAALTGELFF. DNA of the CDR3: TGTGCCAGCAGCTTAGCGCGGGGAGCGGCTCTCACCGGGGAGCTGTTTTTT.

This clone was detected only a few times. The chain joins TRBV25-1 to TRBJ1-5; a possible D gene is TRBD1 (5 bases). CDR1 is MGHDK, CDR2 SYGVNS, per germline. The CDR3 has 12 amino acids. The ends were cut back, 3 bases at V and 8 bases at J, with 8 bases in the middle. For the CDR3, the DNA is TGTGCCAGCAGTGAGGGAGGGGAGCCCCAGCATTTT. It is translated as CASSEGGEPQHF.

The V gene is TRBV4-2, the J gene TRBJ1-4, with D possibly TRBD1 on 6 matching bases. The germline V gene has CDR1 LGHNA and CDR2 YNFKEQ. Trimming removed 1 base at V and 5 bases at J, with 14 bases between. This CDR3 spans 16 amino acids. The CDR3 coding sequence is TGTGCCAGCAGCCAAGGAATCGGCAGGGGCAATGAAAAACTGTTTTTT. This codes for CASSQGIGRGNEKLFF.

The chain is built from TRBV28 and TRBJ2-5, with a tentative D call TRBD1 (6 bases). Per germline, CDR1 MDHEN and CDR2 SYDVKM. Deletions cut 10 bases from V and 2 bases from J, with 8 bases between. This CDR3 spans 11 amino acids. This CDR3 is CATGQQETQYF. CDR3 sequence (DNA): TGTGCCACCGGACAGCAAGAGACCCAGTACTTC. Based on the CDR3 plus reference TRBV28 and TRBJ2-5, the full variable domain is DVKVTQSSRYLVKRTGEKVFLECVQDMDHENMFWYRQDPGLGLRLIYFSYDVKMKEKGDIPEGYSVSREKKERFSLILESASTNQTSMYLCATGQQETQYFGPGTRLLVL.

The V gene is TRBV6-5, the J gene TRBJ2-5; tentative D call: TRBD2 (7 bases). CDR3 size: 13 residues. The V gene lost 8 bases and the J gene lost 4 bases, with 14 bases spanning the gap. Germline V CDR1 and CDR2: MNHEY, SVGAGI. CDR3 sequence reads: CASLGGAGETQYF. As DNA, the CDR3 is TGTGCCAGCCTGGGGGGGGCGGGAGAGACCCAGTACTTC.

The sample holds a few counts of this clone. This chain uses TRBV2 with TRBJ1-5; 12 bases align to TRBD1. With 5 bases clipped from V and 5 bases from J, the junction kept 4 bases outside the gene matches. CDR1 is SNHLY and CDR2 is FYNNEI in the germline V gene. The CDR3 runs to 15 residues. The DNA for the CDR3 is TGTGCCAGCAGTTCCGGGACAGGGGGCCATCAGCCCCAGCATTTT. Protein product: CASSSGTGGHQPQHF.

The chain has TRBV4-2 and TRBJ1-5; D gene unclear. Trimming cost V 4 bases and J 0 bases, with 22 bases left between them. The CDR3 covers 19 residues. Per the germline V gene, CDR1 is LGHNA and CDR2 is YNFKEQ. CDR3 region: CASSLQPRTGVTSNQPQHF. The CDR3 DNA reads TGTGCCAGCAGCCTTCAACCCCGTACGGGAGTGACTAGCAATCAGCCCCAGCATTTT.

In DNA, the CDR3 is TGTGCCAGTAGTATTTCGGCGGCCCAGCCCCAGCATTTT. Its protein product is CASSISAAQPQHF. The rearrangement joins TRBV19 to TRBJ1-5; D gene uncertain. The V gene's germline CDR1 is LNHDA and CDR2 SQIVND (reference sequence). This CDR3 spans 13 amino acids. V lost 3 bases to trimming and J lost 7 bases, with 10 bases between them.

This clone was counted between two and nine times. J is TRBJ2-3 and V is TRBV6-1, with 9 bases aligning to TRBD1. The junction had 1 base not matched to a gene; V was cut back by 1 base and J by 2 bases. CDR3 length equals 15 residues. Looked up from germline, CDR1 is MNHNS and CDR2 is SASEGT. The CDR3 region has the DNA TGTGCCAGCAGTGAAGGGGACAGGGTCACAGATACGCAGTATTTT. As protein: CASSEGDRVTDTQYF.

The CDR3 DNA reads TGCAGCGTTGAAGGGGGAGGGACTTTGACAGATACGCAGTATTTT. This gives the protein CSVEGGGTLTDTQYF. The chain recombines TRBV29-1 with TRBJ2-3; TRBD2 matches 7 bases. Germline V gene sequence: CDR1 SQVTM, CDR2 ANQGSEA. V lost 1 base, J lost 3 bases, and 7 bases stayed unmatched. The CDR3 extends over 15 amino acids.

Concerning this clone: Additional DNA sequences in this sample encode the identical CDR3. V gene TRBV4-2 combines with J gene TRBJ2-2; 8 positions match TRBD1. Per the germline V gene, CDR1 is LGHNA and CDR2 is YNFKEQ. This CDR3 region has 15 residues. V dropped 4 bases and J dropped 2; count of bases not matched to a gene: 3. The CDR3 is CASSPGQGNTGELFF. The CDR3 DNA reads TGTGCCAGCAGCCCAGGACAGGGCAACACCGGGGAGCTGTTTTTT.

V usage is TRBV2 and J usage is TRBJ2-1; 7 positions match TRBD2. The germline V gene has CDR1 SNHLY and CDR2 FYNNEI. V gave up 5 bases and J gave up 6 bases; unmatched junction bases: 4. The CDR3 spans 13 residues. The chain's CDR3 is CASSPGLVNEQFF. CDR3 coding DNA: TGTGCCAGCAGTCCCGGACTAGTCAATGAGCAGTTCTTC.

CDR3 amino acids: CASSLGGLVGQETQYF. Here the CDR3 DNA reads TGTGCCAGCAGCTTAGGAGGGTTGGTAGGCCAAGAGACCCAGTACTTC. The gene calls are TRBV7-3 and TRBJ2-5; perhaps TRBD2 as D (6 bases). The CDR3 is made up of 16 amino acids. The V and J ends lost 2 bases and 1 base respectively, with 14 bases between them. Germline V gene lookup returns CDR1 SGHTA and CDR2 FQGTGA.

The genes are TRBV10-3 and TRBJ2-5; 10 positions match TRBD1. Germline V gene lookup returns CDR1 ENHRY and CDR2 SYGVKD. This CDR3 comprises 16 residues. V lost 8 bases, J lost 1 base, and 10 bases stayed unmatched. CDR3 in DNA: TGTGCCATCGGAGGACAGGGGGGGACTTCCCAAGAGACCCAGTACTTC. Its protein is CAIGGQGGTSQETQYF.